The next 23 T cell receptor beta chains were all read from a single sample in a study of neurological immune-mediated disorders. From the 5' RACE reads, TCRdb called clonotypes with MiXCR, one entry per CDR3 protein. The sample lists 65,000 to 95,000 distinct CDR3 sequences, 5.8% occurring once. Specified time point: longitudinal time-point 2. The sequencing input was PBMCs. These receptors came from a woman aged 55-69 years with multiple sclerosis.

The J gene is TRBJ2-4, the V gene TRBV19; no firm D call. The CDR3 consists of 13 residues. Trimming shortened V by 4 bases and J by 8 bases, and 12 bases separated the two germline ends. Germline values: CDR1 LNHDA, CDR2 SQIVND (reference sequence). The chain's CDR3 is CASSTDHMYIQYF. The CDR3 bases are TGTGCCAGTAGTACGGACCACATGTACATTCAGTACTTC.

This clonotype was seen ten or more times. The V call is TRBV20-1, the J call TRBJ1-5, with D possibly being TRBD1 (5 bases). Per the germline V gene, CDR1 is DFQATT and CDR2 is SNEGSKA (reference sequence). V lost 0 bases to trimming and J lost 5 bases, with 14 bases between them. The CDR3 spans 15 residues. CDR3 sequence: CSARDPGGYDQPQHF. The CDR3, as DNA: TGCAGTGCTAGAGACCCGGGGGGTTATGATCAGCCCCAGCATTTT.

This clonotype showed up many times. CDR3 DNA: TGTGCCAGCAGCGCAAACAGGGGCAATCAGCCCCAGCATTTT. Its protein product is CASSANRGNQPQHF. The chain links TRBV7-8 to TRBJ1-5, with D perhaps TRBD1 (6 bases). This CDR3 is built from 14 residues. The V gene's germline CDR1 is SGHVS and CDR2 FQNEAQ. Trimming took off 5 bases at V and 2 bases at J, with 10 bases between the two ends.

This clonotype was found many times. V gene TRBV20-1 combines with J gene TRBJ1-1, with D unresolved. This CDR3 has 12 residues. Looked up from germline, CDR1 is DFQATT and CDR2 is SNEGSKA (reference sequence). Trimming cost V 6 bases and J 3 bases, with 11 bases left between them. The CDR3 loop is CSAPGPYTEAFF. The CDR3 region has the DNA TGCAGTGCGCCCGGACCATACACTGAAGCTTTCTTT.

This clonotype was seen repeatedly, ten times or more. The V and J genes are TRBV24-1 and TRBJ2-1, with D maybe TRBD1 (8 bases). The CDR3 spans 18 residues. CDR1 and CDR2 from the germline V gene are KGHDR and SFDVKD. V was clipped by 5 bases and J by 6 bases, with 25 bases between them. The CDR3: CATSAGGVTGGGFNEQFF. In DNA, the CDR3 is TGTGCCACCAGTGCCGGTGGGGTTACAGGGGGGGGATTCAATGAGCAGTTCTTC.

This clonotype has just a few counts. V usage is TRBV12-3 or TRBV12-4 and J usage is TRBJ2-1, with TRBD2 matching 7 bases. V lost 6 bases to trimming and J lost 7 bases; unmatched junction nucleotides: 12. This CDR3 contains 15 residues. This CDR3 reads CASRPGTTMGNEQFF. The CDR3 bases are TGTGCCAGCAGGCCCGGGACTACCATGGGAAATGAGCAGTTCTTC.

In this sample, this clonotype turned up many times. The chain uses TRBV9 and TRBJ1-1; TRBD1 aligns across 7 bases. Germline assignment: CDR1 SGDLS and CDR2 YYNGEE. This CDR3 contains 13 residues. The J segment lost 5 bases and the V segment lost 2 bases, leaving 3 bases of the junction unmatched. The CDR3 loop reads CASSVHRGTEAFF. The CDR3 DNA follows: TGTGCCAGCAGCGTCCACAGGGGTACTGAAGCTTTCTTT.

This clonotype was recorded a few times. The chain employs TRBV6-5 and TRBJ2-7; D is undetermined. Deletions cut 7 bases from V and 1 base from J, with 8 bases between. Germline loops: CDR1 MNHEY, CDR2 SVGAGI. The CDR3 covers 12 residues. The CDR3 DNA reads TGTGCCAGCATAGATCGATCCTACGAGCAGTACTTC. Protein product: CASIDRSYEQYF.

The rearrangement links TRBV27 to TRBJ2-7; 9 nucleotides agree with TRBD1. Germline trimming cut 7 bases from V and 6 bases from J; bases unmatched to any gene: 13. CDR1 and CDR2 (germline): MNHEY, SMNVEV (reference sequence). This CDR3 contains 15 residues. The CDR3 coding sequence is TGTGCCAGCAACTCCTGGGACAGGGCGGGAAGCGAGCAGTACTTC. Its translation is CASNSWDRAGSEQYF.

V gene TRBV19 combines with J gene TRBJ2-1, with D possibly TRBD2 on 6 matching bases. With 6 bases removed from V and 4 bases from J, the gap between germline ends came to 16 bases. The CDR3 has 15 residues. CDR1 is LNHDA and CDR2 is SQIVND in the germline V gene (reference sequence). The CDR3 DNA reads TGTGCCAGTAGCAGGTCCGGCGGGGATTACAATGAGCAGTTCTTC. Its translation is CASSRSGGDYNEQFF. Variable domain in full (rest from reference TRBV19 and TRBJ2-1): DGGITQSPKYLFRKEGQNVTLSCEQNLNHDAMYWYRQDPGQGLRLIYYSQIVNDFQKGDIAEGYSVSREKKESFPLTVTSAQKNPTAFYLCASSRSGGDYNEQFFGPGTRLTVL.

Ten or more counts support this clonotype. The CDR3 region is CSARLAGGRTGELFF. As DNA, the CDR3 is TGCAGTGCTAGACTAGCGGGGGGGAGGACCGGGGAGCTGTTTTTT. This chain uses TRBV20-1 with TRBJ2-2, with 12 bases that match TRBD2. This CDR3 comprises 15 residues. V was clipped by 2 bases and J by 5 bases; unmatched bases: 3. Germline lookup yields CDR1 DFQATT and CDR2 SNEGSKA (reference sequence).

This clonotype was recorded at least ten times. The chain employs TRBV20-1 and TRBJ1-4; D gene uncertain. The V end lost 0 bases, the J end lost 0 bases, and 5 bases lay between the germline ends. CDR3 size: 14 residues. The germline gives CDR1 DFQATT, CDR2 SNEGSKA (reference sequence). The CDR3 here is CSAREETTNEKLFF. The CDR3 DNA reads as TGCAGTGCTAGAGAAGAGACAACTAATGAAAAACTGTTTTTT.

This clonotype has a count of ten or more. The chain joins TRBV7-9 to TRBJ2-4; a weak D match, TRBD2 (7 bases). Trimming took 7 bases from V and 1 from J, leaving 23 bases between them. Germline loops: CDR1 SEHNR, CDR2 FQNEAQ (reference sequence). This CDR3 is built from 18 residues. CDR3 amino acids: CASTPLMAGATAKNIQYF. CDR3 DNA: TGTGCCAGCACCCCCCTAATGGCGGGGGCGACTGCCAAAAACATTCAGTACTTC.

In this sample, this clonotype turned up many times. The rearrangement joins TRBV5-1 to TRBJ1-1; D not certain. The germline V and J ends were trimmed by 0 bases and 0 bases, with 9 bases remaining between them. Germline V gene lookup returns CDR1 SGHRS and CDR2 YFSETQ. The CDR3 runs 15 residues. CDR3 protein: CASSLGAEMNTEAFF. CDR3 sequence (DNA): TGCGCCAGCAGCTTGGGGGCGGAGATGAACACTGAAGCTTTCTTT.

In the case of this clonotype: A much larger clonotype is one base distant, so this may be a read error. The V call is TRBV20-1, the J call TRBJ1-2; D is unclear. The V and J ends lost 6 bases and 1 base respectively, with 15 bases between them. The CDR3 contains 14 residues. CDR1 is DFQATT and CDR2 is SNEGSKA in the germline V gene (reference sequence). CDR3 coding DNA: TGCAGTGCCATAACGTCCAGCAGTAACTATGGCTACACCTTC. This translates into CSAITSSSNYGYTF.

There are a few counts of this clonotype. V and J are TRBV14 and TRBJ1-2; D is undetermined. V lost 0 bases to trimming and J lost 4 bases, with 12 bases between them. The CDR3 runs to 15 residues. CDR1 SGHDN and CDR2 FVKESK come from the germline V gene. The CDR3 is CASSQDLLSSYGYTF. As DNA, the CDR3 is TGTGCCAGCAGCCAAGACCTACTTTCGAGCTATGGCTACACCTTC.

This clonotype was detected a few times. V is TRBV25-1 and J is TRBJ2-5; D is uncertain. Deletions cut 2 bases from V and 4 bases from J, with 17 bases between. The length of the CDR3 is 16 residues. CDR1 and CDR2 from the germline V gene are MGHDK and SYGVNS. CDR3: CASSEGIGPGRETQYF. CDR3 nucleotides: TGTGCCAGCAGTGAAGGAATAGGTCCGGGTCGAGAGACCCAGTACTTC.

In its sample, this clonotype was seen many times. The junction and the germline gene differ at one end; a read error may be behind it. V is TRBV7-7 and J is TRBJ2-2, with 7 bases lining up with TRBD1. Looked up from germline, CDR1 is SSHAT and CDR2 is FNYEAQ (reference sequence). This CDR3 region has 14 residues. CDR3 sequence (DNA): TGTGCTAGCAGCCTGACAGGGTTTTCCGGGGAGCTGTTTTTT. Protein product: CASSLTGFSGELFF.

This clonotype was counted ten times or more. The rearrangement joins TRBV7-9 to TRBJ2-5, with TRBD2 matching 11 bases. Germline CDR1 is SEHNR and CDR2 is FQNEAQ (reference sequence). The CDR3 length is 18 residues. The J segment lost 5 bases and the V segment lost 1 base, leaving 12 bases of the junction unmatched. The CDR3 DNA follows: TGTGCCAGCAGCTTAGTCGGTCTACTACTAGCGGGGGATGAGACCCAGTACTTC. Translated: CASSLVGLLLAGDETQYF.

The gene calls are TRBV7-9 and TRBJ2-7; D might be TRBD1 (6 bases). Trimming removed 3 bases at V and 5 bases at J, with 14 bases between. Germline values: CDR1 SEHNR, CDR2 FQNEAQ (reference sequence). The CDR3 sequence is 14 residues long. The CDR3 DNA reads as TGTGCCAGCAGCTTTTTCGCCAGGGGCCACGAGCAGTACTTC. The encoded protein is CASSFFARGHEQYF.

The genes are TRBV5-1 and TRBJ1-2; no clear D gene. Per germline, CDR1 SGHRS and CDR2 YFSETQ. V gave up 5 bases and J gave up 8 bases, with 10 bases separating them. The CDR3 is 11 residues long. CDR3 loop: CASRSGLGYTF. CDR3 bases: TGCGCCAGCAGGTCTGGTCTCGGCTACACCTTC.

This clonotype was counted many times. The chain combines TRBV9 with TRBJ2-5; TRBD1 agrees at 11 bases. After removal of 4 bases from V and 5 bases from J, the junction contained 13 bases not matched to a gene. This CDR3 region has 17 residues. Germline values: CDR1 SGDLS, CDR2 YYNGEE. In nucleotides, the CDR3 is TGTGCCAGCAGCCACAACATTGGGACAGGGGGGGAGGAGACCCAGTACTTC. It encodes CASSHNIGTGGEETQYF.

About this clonotype: A read error may explain this, as a much larger clone is one base away. The chain uses TRBV21-1 and TRBJ2-7; the D call in the table, TRBD1, was not verified against the DNA. TRBV21-1 is deemed a pseudogene. The CDR3 runs 17 residues. Written as DNA, the CDR3 is TGTGCCAGCAGCAAGGGCAATGTCGGGACACTTTCTTACGAGCAGTACTTC. Amino acid sequence: CASSKGNVGTLSYEQYF.